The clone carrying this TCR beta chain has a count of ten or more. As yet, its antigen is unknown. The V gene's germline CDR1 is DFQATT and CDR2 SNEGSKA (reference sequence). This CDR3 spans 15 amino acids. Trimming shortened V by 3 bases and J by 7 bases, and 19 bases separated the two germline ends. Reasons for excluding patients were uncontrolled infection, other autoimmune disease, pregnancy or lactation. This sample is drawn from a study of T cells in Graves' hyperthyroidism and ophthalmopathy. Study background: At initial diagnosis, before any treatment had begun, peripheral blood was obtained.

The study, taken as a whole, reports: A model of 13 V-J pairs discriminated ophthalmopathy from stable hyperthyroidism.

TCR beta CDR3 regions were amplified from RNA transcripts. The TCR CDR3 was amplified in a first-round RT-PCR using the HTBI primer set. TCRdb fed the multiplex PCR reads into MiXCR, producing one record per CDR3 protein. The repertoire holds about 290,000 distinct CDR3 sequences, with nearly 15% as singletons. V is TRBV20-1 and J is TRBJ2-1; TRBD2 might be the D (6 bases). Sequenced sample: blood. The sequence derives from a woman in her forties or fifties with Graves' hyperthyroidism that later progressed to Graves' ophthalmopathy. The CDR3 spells CSARRAGSSNNEQFF. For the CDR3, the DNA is TGCAGTGCTAGGAGGGCCGGGAGCAGCAATAATGAGCAGTTCTTC.